These 11 T cell receptor beta chains share one sample of origin, sequenced in a study of T cells after yellow fever vaccination. From the 5' RACE reads, TCRdb called clonotypes with MiXCR, one entry per CDR3 protein. Seen here are nearly 45,000 distinct CDR3 sequences, 6.5% to 8.5% observed once, and the top ten hold roughly 15%. Sequencing was performed on CD8+ T cells not binding an NS4B(214-222) dextramer, sorted from PBMCs, taken 45 days after the yellow fever booster vaccination. The receptors here all came from a man in his thirties or forties who received the YFV17D yellow fever vaccine.

This clonotype was picked up many times. The rearrangement uses TRBV4-3 and TRBJ2-1, with D unclear. CDR1 and CDR2 (germline): LGHNA, YSLEER. V was trimmed by 4 bases and J by 2 bases, leaving 12 bases between them. There are 15 residues in the CDR3. The chain's CDR3 is CASSPQSATYNEQFF. CDR3 coding DNA: TGCGCCAGCAGCCCCCAGTCAGCGACCTACAATGAGCAGTTCTTC.

This clonotype was recorded many times. V usage is TRBV7-9 and J usage is TRBJ2-2; D remains ambiguous. Trimming removed 5 bases at V and 1 base at J, with 11 bases between. Germline CDR1 and CDR2: SEHNR and FQNEAQ (reference sequence). The CDR3 totals 15 residues. The CDR3, as DNA: TGTGCCAGCAGCACTCGCGCCGGGAACACCGGGGAGCTGTTTTTT. This gives the protein CASSTRAGNTGELFF.

This clonotype was counted at least ten times. The J gene is TRBJ2-3, the V gene TRBV12-3 or TRBV12-4; a possible D gene is TRBD2 (5 bases). The CDR3 spans 13 residues. Trimming took 2 bases from V and 2 from J, leaving 5 bases between them. CDR3 nucleotide sequence: TGTGCCAGCAGTTTACTAGCCACAGATACGCAGTATTTT. Translating gives CASSLLATDTQYF.

This clonotype was seen at least ten times. The CDR3 DNA sequence: TGTGCCAGCAGCAGAGGGACTAGCGGGAGTGATACGCAGTATTTT. Amino acid sequence: CASSRGTSGSDTQYF. This chain links TRBV12-3 or TRBV12-4 with TRBJ2-3; TRBD2 matches 14 bases. After removal of 6 bases from V and 6 bases from J, the junction contained 5 bases not matched to a gene. The CDR3 contains 15 residues.

DNA of the CDR3: TGTGCCAGCAGTTCCCCGGACAGGGGGCTTTACGAGCAGTACTTC. Protein sequence: CASSSPDRGLYEQYF. The chain is built from TRBV27 and TRBJ2-7; 11 nucleotides align to TRBD1. J gave up 4 bases and V 4 bases, and 6 bases lay outside the gene matches. The germline gives CDR1 MNHEY, CDR2 SMNVEV (reference sequence). The length of the CDR3 is 15 residues.

This clonotype was recorded many times. The chain links TRBV11-1 to TRBJ2-2; D remains ambiguous. Trimming removed 5 bases at V and 1 base at J, with 14 bases between. Germline loops: CDR1 SGHAT, CDR2 FQDESV (reference sequence). This CDR3 spans 16 amino acids. This CDR3 is CASSPLTQLNTGELFF. The CDR3 DNA is TGTGCCAGCAGCCCACTGACTCAATTGAACACCGGGGAGCTGTTTTTT.

This clonotype has only a few counts. The genes are TRBV6-2 or TRBV6-3 and TRBJ2-1; D might be TRBD1 (5 bases). The germline gives CDR1 MNHEY, CDR2 SVGEGT. V was shortened by 5 bases and J by 4 bases, with 15 bases between the two germline ends. The CDR3 is 15 residues long. CDR3 nucleotide sequence: TGTGCCAGCAGTCAGGGTCCGGGCGAGTACAATGAGCAGTTCTTC. Its translation: CASSQGPGEYNEQFF.

Many counts were recorded for this clonotype. The chain uses TRBV6-1 and TRBJ2-5; 7 bases are shared with TRBD2. The CDR3 has 13 amino acids. Germline-derived CDR1 and CDR2 are MNHNS and SASEGT. Unmatched junction bases numbered 4, after V lost 7 bases and J lost 2 bases. CDR3 protein: CASKGGSQETQYF. DNA for the CDR3: TGTGCCAGCAAAGGCGGGAGTCAAGAGACCCAGTACTTC.

This clonotype was found many times. This chain links TRBV7-8 with TRBJ2-7; D unclear. Germline CDR1 is SGHVS and CDR2 is FQNEAQ. V was clipped by 1 base and J by 3 bases, with 10 bases between them. There are 14 residues in the CDR3. DNA of the CDR3: TGTGCCAGCAGCTTAGACGGCACGGTCTACGAGCAGTACTTC. It codes for CASSLDGTVYEQYF.

Ten or more counts support this clonotype. The V call is TRBV27, the J call TRBJ2-1; D is perhaps TRBD1 or TRBD2 (5 bases each). V shed 5 bases and J shed 6 bases, with 11 bases lying between them. CDR3 length equals 13 residues. Germline V gene data show CDR1 as MNHEY and CDR2 as SMNVEV (reference sequence). The CDR3 coding sequence is TGTGCCAGCAGTCTTCGGGGCAGCAATGAGCAGTTCTTC. It translates to CASSLRGSNEQFF.

A few counts support this clonotype. This chain connects TRBV24-1 to TRBJ2-1, with D perhaps TRBD2 (5 bases). The ends were cut back, 4 bases at V and 9 bases at J, with 12 bases in the middle. Germline CDR1 KGHDR, CDR2 SFDVKD. The CDR3 contains 13 residues. The CDR3 loop is CATSDLGSFEQFF. The CDR3 DNA reads TGTGCCACCAGTGACCTGGGGAGTTTTGAGCAGTTCTTC.